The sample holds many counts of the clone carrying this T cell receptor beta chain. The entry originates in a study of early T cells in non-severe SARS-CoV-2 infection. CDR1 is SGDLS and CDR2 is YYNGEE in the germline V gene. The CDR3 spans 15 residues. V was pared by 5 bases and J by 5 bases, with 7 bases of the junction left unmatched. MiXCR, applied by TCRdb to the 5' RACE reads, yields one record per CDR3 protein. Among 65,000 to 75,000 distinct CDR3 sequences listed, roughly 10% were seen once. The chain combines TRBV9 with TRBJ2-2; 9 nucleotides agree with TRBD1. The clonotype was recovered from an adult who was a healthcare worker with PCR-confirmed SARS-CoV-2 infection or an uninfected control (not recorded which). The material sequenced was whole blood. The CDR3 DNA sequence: TGTGCCAGCAGGGCAGGACAGGGGCGGACCGGGGAGCTGTTTTTT. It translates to CASRAGQGRTGELFF.